In its sample, the clone carrying this TCR beta chain was seen a few times. Its antigen is not identified. This sample stems from a study of blood T cells in healthy people across ages. Study-level findings and limits: The recorded TCR beta diversity per million T cells decreased in a roughly linear manner with age.

Combining a sample-barcoded 5' primer with a J-beta primer mix, a second PCR ran for roughly 6 to 11 cycles. TCRdb recomputed calls from the 5' RACE reads with MiXCR, one row per CDR3 protein. The sample includes about a million distinct CDR3 sequences, 51% of them seen just once. V gave up 5 bases and J gave up 5 bases; unmatched junction bases: 10. The CDR3 is 15 amino acids. The V gene's germline CDR1 is SGHTA and CDR2 FQGNSA. The sequence was collected from a woman aged 55-75 years in good health. The gene calls are TRBV7-2 and TRBJ2-5; TRBD2 agrees at 8 bases. Sample: blood. CDR3 amino acids: CASSKGLGILETQYF. DNA of the CDR3: TGTGCCAGCAGCAAGGGACTAGGTATTTTGGAGACCCAGTACTTC.